The rows below give T cell receptor beta chains drawn from one sample of a study of blood T cell repertoires in COVID-19. The table came from immunoSEQ multiplex PCR; TCRdb's copy has only in-frame clones and leaves some out. The sample consists of fewer than 450,000 clones, approximately 90% of them appearing once. Material for sequencing was PBMCs or T cells enriched from blood (not recorded which). Receptor source: a woman in her late teens or twenties who had recovered from COVID-19. Each CDR3 is given with its conserved first and last residue. A D gene is named only where the DNA matches it firmly. Expanded clones are given a class, and other clones once, few, many or no size at all.

D,length,size,V,J,CDR3,DNA
.,16,.,TRBV11-2,TRBJ2-7,CASSLGTALGGKGQYF,TGTGCCAGCAGCTTAGGGACAGCCTTAGGGGGAAAAGGGCAGTACTTC
.,16,.,TRBV4-1,TRBJ1-5,CASSQVSGRDNQPQHF,TGCGCCAGCAGCCAAGTTTCGGGGAGGGACAATCAGCCCCAGCATTTT
TRBD1,16,.,TRBV5-8,TRBJ2-1,CASSAPGQASYNEQFF,TGTGCCAGCAGCGCCCCGGGACAGGCCTCCTACAATGAGCAGTTCTTC
.,15,.,TRBV5-1,TRBJ1-2,CASSSRQVAGYGYTF,TGCGCCAGCAGTTCACGGCAGGTCGCCGGTTATGGCTACACCTTC
.,12,.,TRBV5-8,TRBJ1-1,CASSFGVSEAFF,TGTGCCAGCAGCTTCGGGGTCTCTGAAGCTTTCTTT
.,13,.,TRBV29-1,TRBJ2-7,CSVGRGKTYEQYF,TGCAGCGTTGGCAGGGGCAAAACCTACGAGCAGTACTTC
.,13,.,TRBV7-9,TRBJ1-2,CASSLGGFSGYTF,TGTGCCAGCAGCTTAGGCGGGTTTTCTGGCTACACCTTC
TRBD1,16,.,TRBV5-4,TRBJ2-1,CASSLAEGAVYNEQFF,TGTGCCAGCAGCTTGGCCGAGGGGGCCGTCTACAATGAGCAGTTCTTC
.,16,.,TRBV6-6,TRBJ1-4,CASSSLLRGGDEKLFF,TGTGCCAGCAGTTCTCTCTTAAGGGGGGGAGATGAAAAACTGTTTTTT
TRBD1,18,.,TRBV25-1,TRBJ2-6,CASRGQGFRSSGANVLTF,TGTGCCAGCAGGGGACAGGGGTTCCGTAGCTCTGGGGCCAACGTCCTGACTTTC
.,11,.,TRBV29-1,TRBJ1-2,CSARWGSGYTF,TGCAGCGCACGGTGGGGCTCTGGCTACACCTTC
.,16,.,TRBV5-6,TRBJ1-3,CASSLEQKGVGNTIYF,TGTGCCAGCAGCCTAGAGCAGAAGGGGGTTGGAAACACCATATATTTT
.,13,.,TRBV24-1,TRBJ2-2,CATGQTNTGELFF,TGTGCCACAGGACAAACGAACACCGGGGAGCTGTTTTTT
TRBD1,15,.,TRBV5-6,TRBJ1-2,CASSFTGTGGYGYTF,TGTGCCAGCAGCTTTACTGGGACAGGGGGCTATGGCTACACCTTC
.,13,.,TRBV9,TRBJ2-5,CASSPHPQETQYF,TGTGCCAGCAGCCCACACCCTCAAGAGACCCAGTACTTC
TRBD2,14,.,TRBV28,TRBJ2-5,CASRLAGGMETQYF,TGTGCCAGCAGGCTAGCGGGGGGGATGGAGACCCAGTACTTC
TRBD2,17,.,TRBV4-3,TRBJ2-3,CASSQDRLAGNTDTQYF,TGCGCCAGCAGCCAAGACAGACTAGCGGGGAACACAGATACGCAGTATTTT
TRBD1,14,.,TRBV6-5,TRBJ2-5,CASSHPGQQETQYF,TGTGCCAGCAGTCATCCGGGACAGCAAGAGACCCAGTACTTC
TRBD2,16,.,TRBV7-3,TRBJ2-7,CASSLRGGKTSYEQYF,TGTGCCAGCAGCCTCCGGGGGGGGAAAACCTCCTACGAGCAGTACTTC
.,17,.,TRBV4-2,TRBJ2-2,CASSLRGIAGNTGELFF,TGTGCCAGCAGCCTTAGGGGGATAGCGGGGAACACCGGGGAGCTGTTTTTT
.,15,.,TRBV9,TRBJ1-4,CASSPAPTANEKLFF,TGTGCCAGCAGCCCTGCCCCGACAGCTAATGAAAAACTGTTTTTT
.,14,.,TRBV11-1,TRBJ2-3,CASSQKGVADTQYF,TGTGCCAGCAGCCAAAAGGGGGTTGCAGATACGCAGTATTTT
.,13,once,TRBV6-4,TRBJ2-7,CASSLDRNYEQYF,TGTGCCAGCAGTTTGGACAGAAACTACGAGCAGTACTTC
TRBD2,19,.,TRBV6-6,TRBJ2-1,CASSRGLAGDPTPYNEQFF,TGTGCCAGCAGTCGGGGGCTAGCGGGGGACCCAACTCCCTACAATGAGCAGTTCTTC
.,13,few,TRBV11-2,TRBJ2-7,CASSLNRGGEQYF,TGTGCCAGCAGCCTCAACAGGGGGGGAGAGCAGTACTTC
TRBD1,16,.,TRBV19,TRBJ1-4,CASSNTGGGTGEKLFF,TGTGCCAGTAGCAACACAGGGGGAGGTACTGGTGAAAAACTGTTTTTT
TRBD1,15,.,TRBV5-1,TRBJ1-1,CASSLRTGGDTEAFF,TGCGCCAGCAGCTTGCGGACAGGGGGAGACACTGAAGCTTTCTTT
.,13,once,TRBV7-2,TRBJ2-7,CASSLAGHYEQYF,TGTGCCAGCAGCTTAGCTGGCCATTACGAGCAGTACTTC
TRBD1,14,.,TRBV29-1,TRBJ1-2,CSVEVAGQGVGYTF,TGCAGCGTTGAAGTGGCTGGACAGGGGGTTGGCTACACCTTC
TRBD1,14,.,TRBV25-1,TRBJ1-6,CASSQGGDNSPLHF,TGTGCCAGCAGCCAGGGGGGAGATAATTCACCCCTCCACTTT
TRBD1,17,.,TRBV4-3,TRBJ1-5,CASSQDFSGQGYQPQHF,TGCGCCAGCAGCCAAGATTTCTCGGGACAGGGGTATCAGCCCCAGCATTTT
.,17,.,TRBV5-4,TRBJ2-3,CASSLDPGTFIGDTQYF,TGTGCCAGCAGCTTGGATCCAGGAACTTTCATTGGCGATACGCAGTATTTT
TRBD1,15,once,TRBV6-5,TRBJ1-6,CASSLTGAKNSPLHF,TGTGCCAGCAGTCTCACAGGGGCAAAGAATTCACCCCTCCACTTT
TRBD2,18,.,TRBV19,TRBJ2-5,CASSPRTSGGPGEETQYF,TGTGCCAGTAGTCCGCGGACTAGCGGGGGACCCGGGGAAGAGACCCAGTACTTC
.,15,.,TRBV7-8,TRBJ1-1,CASSFDPGMNTEAFF,TGTGCCAGCAGCTTTGATCCAGGAATGAACACTGAAGCTTTCTTT
.,15,.,TRBV4-1,TRBJ1-5,CASSQGLTDNQPQHF,TGCGCCAGCAGCCAAGGGCTAACAGATAATCAGCCCCAGCATTTT
.,14,.,TRBV10-3,TRBJ2-3,CAISESRDTDTQYF,TGTGCCATCAGTGAGTCGCGAGACACAGATACGCAGTATTTT
TRBD1,14,.,TRBV27,TRBJ1-5,CASSLTGGNQPQHF,TGTGCCAGCAGCCTCACAGGGGGAAATCAGCCCCAGCATTTT
.,13,.,TRBV25-1,TRBJ1-1,CASSPGGNTEAFF,TGTGCCAGCAGCCCAGGTGGGAACACTGAAGCTTTCTTT
.,12,.,TRBV12-3/TRBV12-4,TRBJ1-2,CASRGVERGYTF,TGTGCCAGCAGGGGAGTAGAAAGGGGCTACACCTTC
TRBD1,15,once,TRBV27,TRBJ2-1,CASSLLDRENNEQFF,TGTGCCAGCAGTCTACTAGACAGGGAAAACAATGAGCAGTTCTTC
TRBD1,8,.,TRBV20-1,TRBJ2-7,CSAGQGYF,TGCAGTGCTGGACAGGGTTACTTC
TRBD1,14,.,TRBV7-3,TRBJ1-6,CASSSQGAGSPLHF,TGTGCCAGCAGCTCACAGGGGGCAGGTTCACCCCTCCACTTT
.,13,.,TRBV28,TRBJ1-1,CASRGADDTEAFF,TGTGCCAGCCGTGGGGCAGATGACACTGAAGCTTTCTTT
TRBD1,19,.,TRBV5-8,TRBJ1-5,CASSLIFWTGVVKDQPQHF,TGTGCCAGCAGCTTGATCTTTTGGACAGGGGTGGTAAAGGATCAGCCCCAGCATTTT